This TCR beta chain is drawn from a study of blood T cell repertoires in COVID-19. Study-wide background: Researchers got acute and convalescent COVID-19 samples from the United States, Italy and Spain. T cells, B-cell-depleted T cells, or PBMCs provided the cDNA or gDNA that served as material.

In the study's own analysis: Amplification of reference gene primers was used by the study to estimate nucleated cell counts. Produced via immunoSEQ multiplex PCR; TCRdb's table is partial and in-frame only. That table is the source of V, J and clone size, and D and trimming were worked out from the DNA. The sample holds tens of thousands of clones, approximately 80% seen once. This clone came up a few times. Trimming left V 5 bases short and J 6 bases short, with 14 bases between. CDR1 is LGHDT and CDR2 is YNNKEL in the germline V gene (reference sequence). The CDR3 sequence is 13 residues long. This chain uses TRBV3-1 (or the pseudogene TRBV3-2) with TRBJ2-7; TRBD2 might be the D (6 bases). Sequencing was performed on peripheral blood. This clonotype originated in a human donor in a cohort sampled during active COVID-19. CDR3 sequence: CASSVTGGGEQYF. As DNA, the CDR3 is TGTGCCAGCAGCGTCACCGGGGGAGGCGAGCAGTACTTC.